Listed here are 3 T cell receptor beta chains from one sample, sequenced in a study of T cell responses to AZD1222 COVID-19 vaccine. The table came from immunoSEQ multiplex PCR; TCRdb's copy has only in-frame clones and leaves some out. In the table there are approximately 150,000 clones, around nine tenths of which are singletons. Sample: peripheral blood, taken on day 0 of AZD1222 vaccination. The origin of the receptors is an adult in good health.

This chain joins TRBV7-8 and TRBJ1-4, with unresolved D. The CDR3 totals 15 residues. Per the germline V gene, CDR1 is SGHVS and CDR2 is FQNEAQ. V was cut by 0 bases and J by 4 bases, with 9 bases left in between. CDR3 in amino acids: CASSLARVDNEKLFF. DNA of the CDR3: TGTGCCAGCAGCTTAGCGCGGGTCGATAATGAAAAACTGTTTTTT.

This chain connects TRBV7-6 to TRBJ2-1; D gene unclear. The V gene lost 3 bases and the J gene lost 5 bases, with 14 bases spanning the gap. The V gene's germline CDR1 is SGHVS and CDR2 FNYEAQ. CDR3 size: 15 residues. The DNA for the CDR3 is TGTGCCAGCAGCTTTGTCGGTAGGAAGCACAATGAGCAGTTCTTC. Translated, it gives CASSFVGRKHNEQFF.

V usage is TRBV6-2 or TRBV6-3 and J usage is TRBJ1-6, with 9 bases fitting TRBD1. The V segment lost 4 bases and the J segment 10 bases; nucleotides outside the gene matches: 2. The CDR3 has 13 amino acids. Per the germline V gene, CDR1 is MNHEY and CDR2 is SVGEGT. CDR3 nucleotide sequence: TGTGCCAGCAGTTGGACAGGGGAATCACCCCTCCACTTT. Amino acids: CASSWTGESPLHF.